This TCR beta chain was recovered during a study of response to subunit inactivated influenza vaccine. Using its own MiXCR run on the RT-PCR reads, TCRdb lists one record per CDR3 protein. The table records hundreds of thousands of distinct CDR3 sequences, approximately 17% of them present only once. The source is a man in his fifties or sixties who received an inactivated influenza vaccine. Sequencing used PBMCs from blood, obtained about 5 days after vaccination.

The CDR3 is CASREIMNTEAFF. The CDR3 DNA is TGTGCCAGCAGGGAGATTATGAACACTGAAGCTTTCTTT. The chain combines TRBV2 with TRBJ1-1; no clear D. This CDR3 region has 13 residues. Germline CDR1 SNHLY, CDR2 FYNNEI. V was cut by 6 bases and J by 0 bases, with 8 bases left in between. The variable domain in full, with the rest retrieved from reference TRBV2 and TRBJ1-1, is EPEVTQTPSHQVTQMGQEVILRCVPISNHLYFYWYRQILGQKVEFLVSFYNNEISEKSEIFDDQFSVERPDGSNFTLKIRSTKLEDSAMYFCASREIMNTEAFFGQGTRLTVV.